A single sample is the source of the 5 T cell receptor beta chains below, sequenced in a study of T cell responses to AZD1222 COVID-19 vaccine. Clones were sequenced by immunoSEQ multiplex PCR, and TCRdb holds only the in-frame ones, with some missing. The sample lists some 180,000 clones; 85% to 95% were seen once. Sequenced material: peripheral blood, taken on day 0 of AZD1222 vaccination. The receptors here all came from an adult in good health.

This clone was seen only once. The gene calls are TRBV6-5 and TRBJ1-1; the D gene is possibly TRBD1 (6 bases). The germline gives CDR1 MNHEY, CDR2 SVGAGI. This CDR3 has 15 amino acids. The V gene lost 0 bases and the J gene lost 0 bases, with 8 bases spanning the gap. The CDR3 spells CASSYSGHMNTEAFF. In nucleotides, the CDR3 is TGTGCCAGCAGTTACTCGGGACACATGAACACTGAAGCTTTCTTT.

The chain links TRBV6-1 to TRBJ2-2; D is perhaps TRBD2 (6 bases). V lost 2 bases and J 6 bases, leaving 13 bases between the germline ends. Germline-derived CDR1 and CDR2 are MNHNS and SASEGT. This CDR3 region has 15 residues. The CDR3 is CASSEFGPGAGELFF. The CDR3 nucleotides are TGTGCCAGCAGTGAATTTGGGCCGGGGGCCGGGGAGCTGTTTTTT.

J is TRBJ2-1 and V is TRBV4-1; 7 nucleotides line up with TRBD1. The germline V gene has CDR1 MGHRA and CDR2 YSYEKL. V shed 1 base, J shed 4 bases, and the junction held 7 bases outside the gene matches. The CDR3 runs to 16 residues. In DNA form, the CDR3 reads TGCGCCAGCAGCCAAGCCCCACAGGGACAGTACAATGAGCAGTTCTTC. The encoded protein is CASSQAPQGQYNEQFF.

This chain uses TRBV28 with TRBJ2-7; D possibly corresponds to TRBD1 (7 bases). The CDR3 loop spans 17 amino acids. Germline assignment: CDR1 MDHEN and CDR2 SYDVKM. Trimming cost V 2 bases and J 6 bases, with 23 bases left between them. CDR3: CASSLEVGGTGAGEQYV. For the CDR3, the DNA is TGTGCCAGCAGTTTAGAGGTGGGGGGAACAGGGGCGGGCGAGCAGTACGTC.

In nucleotides, the CDR3 is TGTGCCAGCAGTGCCTACCCCGGACAGGGATACGAGCAGTACTTC. Amino acid sequence: CASSAYPGQGYEQYF. The chain joins TRBV27 to TRBJ2-7; 8 bases agree with TRBD1. V dropped 5 bases and J dropped 4; count of bases not matched to a gene: 10. The CDR3 covers 15 residues. The germline gives CDR1 MNHEY, CDR2 SMNVEV (reference sequence).